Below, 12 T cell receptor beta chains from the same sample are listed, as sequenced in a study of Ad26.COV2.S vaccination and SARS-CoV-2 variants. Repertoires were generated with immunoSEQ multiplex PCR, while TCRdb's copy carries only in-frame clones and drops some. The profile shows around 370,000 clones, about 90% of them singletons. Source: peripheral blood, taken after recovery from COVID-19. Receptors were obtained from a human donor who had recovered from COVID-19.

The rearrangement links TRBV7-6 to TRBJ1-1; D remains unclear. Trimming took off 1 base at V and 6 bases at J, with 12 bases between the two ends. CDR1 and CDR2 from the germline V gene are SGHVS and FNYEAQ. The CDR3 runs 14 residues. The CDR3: CASSLDGGGAEAFF. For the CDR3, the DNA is TGTGCCAGCAGCTTAGATGGCGGCGGGGCTGAAGCTTTCTTT.

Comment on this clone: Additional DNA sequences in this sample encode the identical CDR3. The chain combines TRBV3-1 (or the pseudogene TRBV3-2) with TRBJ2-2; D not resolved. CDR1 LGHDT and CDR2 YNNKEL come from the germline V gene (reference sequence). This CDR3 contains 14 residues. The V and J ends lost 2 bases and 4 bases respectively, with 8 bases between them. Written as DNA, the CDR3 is TGTGCCAGCAGCCAATCTGACATCACCGGGGAGCTGTTTTTT. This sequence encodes CASSQSDITGELFF.

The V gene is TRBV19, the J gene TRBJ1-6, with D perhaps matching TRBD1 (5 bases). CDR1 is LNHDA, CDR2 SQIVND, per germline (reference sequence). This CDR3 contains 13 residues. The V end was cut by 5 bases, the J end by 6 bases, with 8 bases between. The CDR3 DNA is TGTGCCAGTAGTCCCAGGGTTAATTCACCCCTCCACTTT. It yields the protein CASSPRVNSPLHF.

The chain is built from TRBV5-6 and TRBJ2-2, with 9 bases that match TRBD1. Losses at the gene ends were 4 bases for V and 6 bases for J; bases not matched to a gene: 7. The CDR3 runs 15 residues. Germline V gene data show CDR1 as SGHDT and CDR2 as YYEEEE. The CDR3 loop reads CASSPGTGIPGELFF. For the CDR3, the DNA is TGTGCCAGCAGCCCAGGGACAGGGATCCCCGGGGAGCTGTTTTTT. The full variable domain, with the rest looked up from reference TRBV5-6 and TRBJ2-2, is DAGVTQSPTHLIKTRGQQVTLRCSPKSGHDTVSWYQQALGQGPQFIFQYYEEEERQRGNFPDRFSGHQFPNYSSELNVNALLLGDSALYLCASSPGTGIPGELFFGEGSRLTVL.

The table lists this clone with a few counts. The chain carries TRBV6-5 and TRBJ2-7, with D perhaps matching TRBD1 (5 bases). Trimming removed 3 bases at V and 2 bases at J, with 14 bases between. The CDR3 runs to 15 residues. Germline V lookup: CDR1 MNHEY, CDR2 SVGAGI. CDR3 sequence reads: CASSYRRVSPYEQYF. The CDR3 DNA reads TGTGCCAGCAGTTATCGCAGGGTATCCCCCTACGAGCAGTACTTC.

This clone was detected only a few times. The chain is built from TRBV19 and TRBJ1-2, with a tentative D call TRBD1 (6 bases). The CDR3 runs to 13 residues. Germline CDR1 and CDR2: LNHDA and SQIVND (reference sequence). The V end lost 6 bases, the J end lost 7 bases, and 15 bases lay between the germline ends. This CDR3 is CASRDFAGAGYTF. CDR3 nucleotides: TGTGCCAGTAGAGACTTCGCAGGGGCTGGCTACACCTTC.

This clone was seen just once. As DNA, the CDR3 is TGTGCCAGCAGCGTAGCTTGGTCCATGCCCTATGGCTACACCTTC. Translated: CASSVAWSMPYGYTF. The chain carries TRBV9 and TRBJ1-2; D gene ambiguous. Trimming took off 0 bases at V and 4 bases at J, with 13 bases between the two ends. In germline, CDR1 is SGDLS, CDR2 YYNGEE. CDR3 length: 15 amino acids.

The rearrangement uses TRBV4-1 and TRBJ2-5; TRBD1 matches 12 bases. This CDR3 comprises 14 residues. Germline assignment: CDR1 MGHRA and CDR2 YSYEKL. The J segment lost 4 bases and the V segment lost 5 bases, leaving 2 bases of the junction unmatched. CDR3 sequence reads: CASSEGQGAETQYF. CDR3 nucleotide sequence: TGCGCCAGCAGCGAGGGACAGGGGGCAGAGACCCAGTACTTC.

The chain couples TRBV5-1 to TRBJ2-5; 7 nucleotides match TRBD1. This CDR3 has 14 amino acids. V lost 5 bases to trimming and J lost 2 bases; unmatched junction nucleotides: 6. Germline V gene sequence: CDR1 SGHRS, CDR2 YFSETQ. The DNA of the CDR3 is TGCGCCAGCAGTGCAGGACAGGCTCAAGAGACCCAGTACTTC. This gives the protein CASSAGQAQETQYF.

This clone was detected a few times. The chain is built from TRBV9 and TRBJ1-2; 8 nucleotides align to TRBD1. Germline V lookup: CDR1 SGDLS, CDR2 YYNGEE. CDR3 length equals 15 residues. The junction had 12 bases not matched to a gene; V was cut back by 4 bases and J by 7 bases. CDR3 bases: TGTGCCAGCAGCCCCATGGTGGGACAGGTGGCTGGCTACACCTTC. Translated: CASSPMVGQVAGYTF.

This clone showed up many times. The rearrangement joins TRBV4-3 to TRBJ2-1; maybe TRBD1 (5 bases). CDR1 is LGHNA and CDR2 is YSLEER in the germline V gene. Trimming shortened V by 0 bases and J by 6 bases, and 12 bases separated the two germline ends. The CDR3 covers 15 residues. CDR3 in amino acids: CASSQDLGDSNEQFF. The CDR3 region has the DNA TGCGCCAGCAGCCAAGATCTTGGAGACAGCAATGAGCAGTTCTTC.

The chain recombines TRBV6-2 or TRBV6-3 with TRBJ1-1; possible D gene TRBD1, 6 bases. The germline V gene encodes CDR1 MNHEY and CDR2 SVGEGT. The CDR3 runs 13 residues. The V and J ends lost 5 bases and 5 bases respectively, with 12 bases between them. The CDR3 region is CASSTGYGTEAFF. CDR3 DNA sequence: TGTGCCAGCAGTACAGGGTATGGAACTGAAGCTTTCTTT.